This T cell receptor beta chain came from a study of T cell responses to AZD1222 COVID-19 vaccine. With regard to this clone: Antigen specificity is unknown.

Method: immunoSEQ multiplex PCR; TCRdb's copy keeps in-frame clones and lacks some. The sample shows around 99,000 clones, 90% to 95% of them seen only once. General study findings and limits: Spike-specific TCRs gained breadth and depth after people received two AZD1222 doses. Unmutated regions of variants are reportedly targeted by nearly half of spike-specific TCRs.

The length of the CDR3 is 14 residues. Looked up from germline, CDR1 is MNHEY and CDR2 is SVGEGT. The germline V and J ends were trimmed by 4 bases and 9 bases, with 16 bases remaining between them. The sample consisted of peripheral blood, taken 28 days after the second AZD1222 dose. J is TRBJ1-5 and V is TRBV6-2 or TRBV6-3; perhaps TRBD1 as D (6 bases). The source of this sequence is an adult who received the AZD1222 COVID-19 vaccine. CDR3 nucleotide sequence: TGTGCCAGCAGTTCGAGGGGGGAGTGGAGGCCCCAGCATTTT. It yields the protein CASSSRGEWRPQHF.